The 21 T cell receptor beta chains given below trace back to one sample, sequenced in a study of early stage breast cancer tumors. Data came from immunoSEQ multiplex PCR; TCRdb stores just in-frame clones and leaves some out. This sample has tens of thousands of clones, with about three quarters found just once. The sequenced sample consisted of blood. The receptor set was obtained from a person aged 45 to 59 with breast cancer.

The CDR3 region has the DNA TGTGCCAGCAGTTACTCGAGCTTGTCGAACACAGATACGCAGTATTTT. It yields the protein CASSYSSLSNTDTQYF. The V and J genes are TRBV6-6 and TRBJ2-3; D unclear. The V gene's germline CDR1 is MNHNY and CDR2 SVGAGI (reference sequence). CDR3 length: 16 residues. Deletions cut 0 bases from V and 2 bases from J, with 12 bases between.

The V and J genes are TRBV5-6 and TRBJ1-4; D gene ambiguous. Germline CDR1 and CDR2: SGHDT and YYEEEE. V was pared by 1 base and J by 3 bases, with 7 bases between. This CDR3 is 14 amino acids long. The CDR3 here is CASSLLEANEKLFF. Written as DNA, the CDR3 is TGTGCCAGCAGCTTGTTGGAGGCTAATGAAAAACTGTTTTTT.

The V gene is TRBV28, the J gene TRBJ2-7; TRBD2 agrees at 13 bases. Trimming removed 4 bases from V and 5 bases from J; junction bases left unmatched: 5. The CDR3 has 15 residues. Germline-derived CDR1 and CDR2 are MDHEN and SYDVKM. The CDR3 loop reads CASSYGLAGVNEQYF. DNA of the CDR3: TGTGCCAGCAGTTACGGACTAGCGGGAGTAAACGAGCAGTACTTC. Filled out from reference TRBV28 and TRBJ2-7, the complete variable domain reads DVKVTQSSRYLVKRTGEKVFLECVQDMDHENMFWYRQDPGLGLRLIYFSYDVKMKEKGDIPEGYSVSREKKERFSLILESASTNQTSMYLCASSYGLAGVNEQYFGPGTRLTVT.

This chain uses TRBV10-1 with TRBJ1-5; 7 nucleotides align to TRBD1. Germline V gene data show CDR1 as WNHNN and CDR2 as SYGVQD (reference sequence). V lost 6 bases to trimming and J lost 3 bases; unmatched junction nucleotides: 14. This CDR3 is built from 17 residues. CDR3 coding DNA: TGCGCCAGCAGGGATCCCGGGACAGCCTTTTTCAATCAGCCCCAGCATTTT. Translation: CASRDPGTAFFNQPQHF.

There are a few counts of this clone. The chain employs TRBV4-1 and TRBJ1-2; possibly TRBD1 for D (5 bases). Per germline, CDR1 MGHRA and CDR2 YSYEKL. The germline V and J ends were trimmed by 1 base and 3 bases, with 6 bases remaining between them. The CDR3 has 13 residues. CDR3: CASSQVQDYGYTF. The CDR3 bases are TGCGCCAGCAGCCAAGTACAGGACTATGGCTACACCTTC.

This rearrangement joins TRBV5-1 to TRBJ2-5; tentative D call: TRBD1 (5 bases). CDR1 is SGHRS, CDR2 YFSETQ, per germline. V was shortened by 0 bases and J by 5 bases, with 14 bases between the two germline ends. The length of the CDR3 is 15 residues. The CDR3 region has the DNA TGCGCCAGCAGCTTGGAAGGACACGGGTATGAGACCCAGTACTTC. As protein: CASSLEGHGYETQYF.

The chain links TRBV11-3 to TRBJ2-7; 8 bases are shared with TRBD2. In germline, CDR1 is SGHNT, CDR2 YENEEA. CDR3 length: 16 amino acids. J was trimmed by 2 bases and V by 3 bases; bases with no gene match: 9. CDR3 DNA: TGTGCCAGCAGCTTGAGTTATGCGGGAGGTCCCTACGAGCAGTACTTC. This sequence encodes CASSLSYAGGPYEQYF.

V and J are TRBV30 and TRBJ1-2; 7 bases agree with TRBD1. Trimming took 4 bases from V and 5 from J; bases not matched to a gene: 10. Germline V gene data show CDR1 as GTSNPN and CDR2 as SVGIG (reference sequence). This CDR3 contains 14 residues. In DNA, the CDR3 is TGTGCCTGGACCAGAACGCAGGGGGTATATGGCTACACCTTC. This translates into CAWTRTQGVYGYTF.

This clone was observed a few times. The V gene is TRBV5-6, the J gene TRBJ1-5, with 11 bases identical to TRBD1. CDR3 size: 16 residues. V dropped 2 bases and J dropped 7; count of bases not matched to a gene: 8. Germline assignment: CDR1 SGHDT and CDR2 YYEEEE. The CDR3: CASSLLGQGAGQPQHF. CDR3 sequence (DNA): TGTGCCAGCAGCTTACTAGGACAGGGGGCGGGACAGCCCCAGCATTTT. The complete variable domain, with remaining parts taken from reference TRBV5-6 and TRBJ1-5, reads DAGVTQSPTHLIKTRGQQVTLRCSPKSGHDTVSWYQQALGQGPQFIFQYYEEEERQRGNFPDRFSGHQFPNYSSELNVNALLLGDSALYLCASSLLGQGAGQPQHFGDGTRLSIL.

This clone was seen a handful of times. The chain has TRBV6-5 and TRBJ2-2, with a possible D match to TRBD1 (5 bases). Trimming left V 4 bases short and J 2 bases short, with 11 bases between. Per the germline V gene, CDR1 is MNHEY and CDR2 is SVGAGI. This CDR3 has 15 residues. The CDR3 here is CASSFQGINTGELFF. CDR3 DNA sequence: TGTGCCAGCAGTTTCCAGGGAATTAACACCGGGGAGCTGTTTTTT.

This clone was counted between two and nine times. The chain employs TRBV30 and TRBJ1-5; D gene unclear. Germline-derived CDR1 and CDR2 are GTSNPN and SVGIG (reference sequence). CDR3 length equals 12 residues. V was pared by 1 base and J by 9 bases, with 10 bases between. This CDR3 is CAWSAPSGPQHF. In nucleotides, the CDR3 is TGTGCCTGGAGTGCGCCGTCGGGGCCCCAGCATTTT.

The J gene is TRBJ1-4, the V gene TRBV6-1, with 10 bases lining up with TRBD1. Germline V CDR1 and CDR2: MNHNS, SASEGT. The CDR3 is 15 amino acids. The ends lost 6 bases at V and 8 bases at J; junction bases unmatched: 9. DNA for the CDR3: TGTGCCAGCAGCCAAAGGACAGGGGGTTGGGAAAAACTGTTTTTT. Residues: CASSQRTGGWEKLFF.

This chain joins TRBV30 and TRBJ1-2, with TRBD1 matching 9 bases. Germline CDR1 and CDR2: GTSNPN and SVGIG (reference sequence). This CDR3 has 16 residues. J lost 5 bases, V lost 0 bases, and 10 bases had no gene match. The CDR3 loop reads CAWSVGGQGHRYGYTF. In DNA form, the CDR3 reads TGTGCCTGGAGTGTAGGGGGACAGGGCCATCGATATGGCTACACCTTC.

The V call is TRBV10-3, the J call TRBJ2-3, with 8 bases that match TRBD2. This CDR3 has 12 amino acids. The J segment lost 4 bases and the V segment lost 8 bases, leaving 2 bases of the junction unmatched. CDR1 and CDR2 from the germline V gene are ENHRY and SYGVKD. DNA of the CDR3: TGTGCCATCCTCGGGGGGGCAGATACGCAGTATTTT. It codes for CAILGGADTQYF.

The chain couples TRBV5-1 to TRBJ1-3; 7 bases match TRBD1. This CDR3 comprises 17 residues. Looked up from germline, CDR1 is SGHRS and CDR2 is YFSETQ. V shed 0 bases and J 0 bases; nucleotides not matched to a gene: 6. CDR3 protein: CASSLGQGQNSGNTIYF. For the CDR3, the DNA is TGCGCCAGCAGCTTGGGACAGGGACAAAACTCTGGAAACACCATATATTTT.

The chain has TRBV5-1 and TRBJ1-1, with D unresolved. The V gene's germline CDR1 is SGHRS and CDR2 YFSETQ. The CDR3 is 14 residues long. Trimming left V 7 bases short and J 1 base short, with 14 bases between. Written as DNA, the CDR3 is TGCGCCAGCTATAACAGTTCCAGGAACACTGAAGCTTTCTTT. Translation gives CASYNSSRNTEAFF. Filled out from reference TRBV5-1 and TRBJ1-1, the complete variable domain reads KAGVTQTPRYLIKTRGQQVTLSCSPISGHRSVSWYQQTPGQGLQFLFEYFSETQRNKGNFPGRFSGRQFSNSRSEMNVSTLELGDSALYLCASYNSSRNTEAFFGQGTRLTVV.

V gene TRBV10-3 combines with J gene TRBJ1-2; 10 bases match TRBD1. This CDR3 is built from 15 residues. V lost 7 bases and J lost 2; bases outside the gene matches: 7. Germline V gives CDR1 ENHRY, CDR2 SYGVKD. CDR3 bases: TGTGCCATCACCGAGGGACAGGGGAAAAACTATGGCTACACCTTC. Residues: CAITEGQGKNYGYTF.

The chain links TRBV5-4 to TRBJ2-3; 14 bases fit TRBD2. Unmatched junction bases numbered 11, after V lost 4 bases and J lost 4 bases. The germline gives CDR1 SGHNT, CDR2 YYREEE (reference sequence). The CDR3 consists of 18 residues. The CDR3 coding sequence is TGTGCCAGCAGCGCCGGGACTAGCGGGAGCCTAACGTCAGATACGCAGTATTTT. Amino acid sequence: CASSAGTSGSLTSDTQYF.

This chain joins TRBV5-1 and TRBJ2-3; 9 positions match TRBD1. There are 16 residues in the CDR3. Germline V gene sequence: CDR1 SGHRS, CDR2 YFSETQ. V shed 4 bases, J shed 2 bases, and the junction held 8 bases outside the gene matches. CDR3 in DNA: TGCGCCAGCAGCCGGGACGGGACAGGGCTCACAGATACGCAGTATTTT. Protein sequence: CASSRDGTGLTDTQYF.

This clone occurred a few times. This rearrangement joins TRBV21-1 to TRBJ1-6. TRBV21-1 is noted as a pseudogene. The CDR3 length is 14 residues. The CDR3 DNA reads as TGTGCCAGCACCAGAACGGGGGATAATTCACCCCTCCACTTT. This translates into CASTRTGDNSPLHF.

The chain couples TRBV6-1 to TRBJ2-1, with no clear D. The germline V gene has CDR1 MNHNS and CDR2 SASEGT. The CDR3 length is 10 residues. V lost 8 bases to trimming and J lost 7 bases, with 6 bases between them. CDR3 loop: CASHFNEQFF. The CDR3 DNA follows: TGTGCCAGCCATTTTAATGAGCAGTTCTTC.